This TCR beta chain was captured in a study of T cell responses to AZD1222 COVID-19 vaccine. Study at large: Pooled together were second doses at about 4 or about 12 weeks. Study-wide findings and caveats: Only 5 to 7 AZD1222 recipients were seropositive at baseline.

As to this clone: Its antigen is not known.

Sequencing used immunoSEQ multiplex PCR; TCRdb keeps in-frame clones, though not all of them. The sample shows about 130,000 clones, approximately 90% of them seen only once. The CDR3 spans 14 residues. V was pared by 2 bases and J by 3 bases, with 4 bases of the junction left unmatched. Germline V CDR1 and CDR2: SGHNT, YYREEE (reference sequence). The origin of this receptor is an adult in good health. The genes are TRBV5-4 and TRBJ1-2; TRBD1 agrees at 7 bases. Sequences were derived from peripheral blood, sampled on day 0 of AZD1222 vaccination. The CDR3 reads CASSFRGQHYGYTF. The CDR3 DNA reads TGTGCCAGCAGCTTCAGGGGACAGCACTATGGCTACACCTTC.